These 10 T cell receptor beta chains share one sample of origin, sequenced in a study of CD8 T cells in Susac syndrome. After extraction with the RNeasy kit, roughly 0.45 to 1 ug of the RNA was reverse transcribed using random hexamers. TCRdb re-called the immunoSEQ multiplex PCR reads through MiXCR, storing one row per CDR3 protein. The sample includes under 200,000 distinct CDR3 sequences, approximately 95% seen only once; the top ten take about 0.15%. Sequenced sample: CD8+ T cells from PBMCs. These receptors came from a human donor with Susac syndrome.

The CDR3 region has the DNA TGTGCCAGCAGCCAAGATTTACGGGAGCAGTACTTC. As protein: CASSQDLREQYF. The rearrangement uses TRBV14 and TRBJ2-7; D call uncertain. V lost 0 bases to trimming and J lost 7 bases, with 7 bases between them. Germline V gene lookup returns CDR1 SGHDN and CDR2 FVKESK. The CDR3 is made up of 12 amino acids.

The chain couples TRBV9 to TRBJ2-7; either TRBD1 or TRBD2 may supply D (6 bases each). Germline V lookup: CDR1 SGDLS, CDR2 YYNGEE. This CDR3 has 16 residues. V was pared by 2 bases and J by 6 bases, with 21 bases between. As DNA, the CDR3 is TGTGCCAGCAGCGTCGGGTCCGGGGGCGCGAACGGCGAGCAGTACTTC. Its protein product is CASSVGSGGANGEQYF.

This CDR3 reads CASSSQGDQPQHF. The CDR3 nucleotides read TGTGCCAGCAGTTCTCAGGGAGATCAGCCCCAGCATTTT. The chain is built from TRBV6-6 and TRBJ1-5, with D perhaps TRBD1 (5 bases). V was shortened by 4 bases and J by 5 bases, with 9 bases between the two germline ends. The CDR3 is made up of 13 amino acids. Per the germline V gene, CDR1 is MNHNY and CDR2 is SVGAGI (reference sequence).

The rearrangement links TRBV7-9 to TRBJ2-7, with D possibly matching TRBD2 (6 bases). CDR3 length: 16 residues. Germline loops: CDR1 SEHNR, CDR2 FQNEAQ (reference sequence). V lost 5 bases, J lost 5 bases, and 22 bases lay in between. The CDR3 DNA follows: TGTGCCAGCAGCCCAGTTGGTGGCGGGAATAACCACGAGCAGTACTTC. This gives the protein CASSPVGGGNNHEQYF.

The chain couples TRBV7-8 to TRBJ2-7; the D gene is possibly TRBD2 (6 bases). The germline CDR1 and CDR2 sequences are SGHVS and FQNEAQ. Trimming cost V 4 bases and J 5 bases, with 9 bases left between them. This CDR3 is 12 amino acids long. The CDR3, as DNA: TGTGCCAGCAGCTCGGACTACCACGAGCAGTACTTC. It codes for CASSSDYHEQYF.

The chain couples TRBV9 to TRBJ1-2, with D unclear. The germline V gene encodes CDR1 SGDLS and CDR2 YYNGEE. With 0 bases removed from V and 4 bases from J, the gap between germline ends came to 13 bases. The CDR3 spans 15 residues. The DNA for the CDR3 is TGTGCCAGCAGCGTAGAAGGATTCGGGAGCTATGGCTACACCTTC. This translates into CASSVEGFGSYGYTF.

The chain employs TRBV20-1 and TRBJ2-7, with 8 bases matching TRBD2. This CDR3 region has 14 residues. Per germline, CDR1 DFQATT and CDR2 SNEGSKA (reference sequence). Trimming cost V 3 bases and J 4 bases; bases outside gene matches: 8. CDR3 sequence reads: CSASGGVLRYEQYF. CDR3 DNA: TGCAGTGCTAGCGGGGGGGTTCTTAGGTACGAGCAGTACTTC.

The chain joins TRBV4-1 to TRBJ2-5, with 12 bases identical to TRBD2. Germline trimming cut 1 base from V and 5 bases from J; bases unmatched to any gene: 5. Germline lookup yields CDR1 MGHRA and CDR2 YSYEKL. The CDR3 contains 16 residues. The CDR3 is CASSQGPLAGGETQYF. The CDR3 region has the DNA TGCGCCAGCAGCCAAGGTCCCCTAGCGGGAGGGGAGACCCAGTACTTC.

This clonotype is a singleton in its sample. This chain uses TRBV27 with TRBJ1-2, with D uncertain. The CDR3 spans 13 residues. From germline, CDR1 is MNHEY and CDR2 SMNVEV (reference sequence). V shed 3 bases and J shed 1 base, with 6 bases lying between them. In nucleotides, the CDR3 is TGTGCCAGCAGTTTCAGCCTTAACTATGGCTACACCTTC. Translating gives CASSFSLNYGYTF.

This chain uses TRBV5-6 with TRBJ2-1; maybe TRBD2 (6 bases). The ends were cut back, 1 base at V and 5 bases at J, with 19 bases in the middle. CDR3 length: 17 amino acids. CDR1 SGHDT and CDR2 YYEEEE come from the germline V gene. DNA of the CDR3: TGTGCCAGCAGCTTGTTAGTTGTGGCTAGCGAAAACAATGAGCAGTTCTTC. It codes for CASSLLVVASENNEQFF.